This entry describes one T cell receptor (beta chain). What antigen it recognizes has not been identified. The input lacks base qualities; no much larger clone sits a single base away. This record belongs to a study of OX40 agonist ivuxolimab in advanced cancers. Broadly, across the study: The costimulatory receptor OX40 (CD134) was targeted by ivuxolimab, a fully human IgG2 agonistic monoclonal antibody. Intravenous ivuxolimab was administered to patients every 2 weeks at six dose levels: 0.01, 0.1, 0.3, 1.5, 3 and 10 mg/kg. Of the 50 to 55 dose-escalation patients, hepatocellular carcinoma was present in about 19, melanoma in around 15, renal cell carcinoma in 9 and head and neck cancer in 9. The dose-escalation cohort was 82.7% male with a mean age of approximately 60 years, ranging from roughly 20 to 85. Prior anti-PD-1, anti-PD-L1 or anti-CTLA-4 therapy was permitted, and checkpoint inhibitors had been received by less than 45% of dose-escalation patients. Partial responses occurred in three dose-escalation patients: two with cutaneous melanoma and one with hepatocellular carcinoma. Peripheral TCRbeta sequencing was intended to test whether TCR sequence diversity was altered and clonal T-cell expansion was caused by ivuxolimab. The paper covers the monotherapy dose-escalation part of the phase I ivuxolimab trial, which included N ≈ 52 patients. What the work shows at the level of the full study, not this receptor alone: Low levels of normalized T-cell clonal expansion were also seen in some patients who did not respond. In the 0.1-3.0 mg/kg groups, partial responders had among the lowest normalized peripheral clonal expansion, particularly in CD8+ T cells. Antigen specificity was not determined for the clonally expanded peripheral T cells. At doses of 0.1 to 3.0 mg/kg, clonal expansion of both CD4+ and CD8+ T cells in blood was seen between baseline and week 6. After ivuxolimab, expanded clones were on average more numerous among CD8+ T cells than among CD4+ T cells.

Trimmed from V: 5 bases; trimmed from J: 4 bases; junction bases lacking a gene match: 12. The germline V gene provides CDR1 SGDLS and CDR2 YYNGEE. Spanning cysteine to phenylalanine, the CDR3 consists of 16 amino acids. The only DNA kept is the CDR3, 48 bases in frame from the first base. To sequence the TCRbeta CDR3 region, genomic DNA was isolated from the sorted cells. The immunoSEQ Assay was used to sequence the TCRbeta CDR3 regions. The immuneACCESS repertoire file appears here via TCRdb, limited to in-frame rearrangements. These files lack a portion of the clones; in checked studies, under half of the deficit traces to unresolved V genes, and the cause of the others is not known. The sample data list around 46,000 clones, and about 91% of these were observed just once. The top ten constitute 10% to 15% of the sample. Patients with autoimmune disease history or receiving systemic immunosuppression were excluded from the trial. Peripheral blood for TCR sequencing was collected from all dose cohorts at baseline, on cycle 4 day 1, and on cycle 7 day 1. Samples came from an open-label, multicenter, first-in-human phase I dose-escalation trial of ivuxolimab. Adults with locally advanced or metastatic head and neck squamous cell, hepatocellular, melanoma or renal cell carcinoma were enrolled in the trial. Before TCR sequencing, CD4+ T cells and CD8+ T cells from peripheral blood were sorted into separate populations.

This TCR derives from an adult with an advanced solid tumor such as melanoma, head and neck, liver or kidney cancer. The sequenced sample was CD4+ or CD8+ T cells sorted from blood, obtained in a trial of the OX40 agonist ivuxolimab. The chain couples TRBV9 to TRBJ1-1, and 9 junctional nucleotides match TRBD1. CDR3 loop: CASRAPSGTGITEAFF. The sequenced DNA is TGTGCCAGCAGAGCGCCCTCCGGGACAGGGATCACTGAAGCTTTCTTT.